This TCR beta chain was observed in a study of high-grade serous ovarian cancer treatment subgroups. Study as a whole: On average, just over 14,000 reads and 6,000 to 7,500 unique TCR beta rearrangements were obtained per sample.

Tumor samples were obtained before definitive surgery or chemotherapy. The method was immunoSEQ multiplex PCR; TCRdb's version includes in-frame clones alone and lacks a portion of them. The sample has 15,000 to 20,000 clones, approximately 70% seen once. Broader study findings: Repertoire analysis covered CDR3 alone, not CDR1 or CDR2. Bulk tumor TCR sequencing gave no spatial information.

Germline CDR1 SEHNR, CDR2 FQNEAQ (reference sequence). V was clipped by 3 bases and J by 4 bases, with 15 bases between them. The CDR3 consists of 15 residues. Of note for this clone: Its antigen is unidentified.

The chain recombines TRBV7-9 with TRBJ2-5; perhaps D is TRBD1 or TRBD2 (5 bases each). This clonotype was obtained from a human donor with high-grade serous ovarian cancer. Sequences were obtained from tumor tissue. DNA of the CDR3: TGTGCCAGCAGCTTGGGGCTAGCTAGGCGAGAGACCCAGTACTTC. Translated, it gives CASSLGLARRETQYF.